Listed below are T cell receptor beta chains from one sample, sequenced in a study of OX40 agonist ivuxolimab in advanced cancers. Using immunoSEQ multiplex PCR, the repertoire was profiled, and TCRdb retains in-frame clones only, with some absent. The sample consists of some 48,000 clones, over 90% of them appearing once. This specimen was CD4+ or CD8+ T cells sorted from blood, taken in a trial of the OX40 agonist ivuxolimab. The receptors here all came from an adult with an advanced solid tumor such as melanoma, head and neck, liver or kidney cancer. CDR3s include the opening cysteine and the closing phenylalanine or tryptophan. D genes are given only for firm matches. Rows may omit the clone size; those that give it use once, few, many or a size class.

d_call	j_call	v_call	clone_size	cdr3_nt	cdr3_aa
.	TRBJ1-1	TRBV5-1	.	TGCGCCAGCAGGTCCGGGACGGGGAACACTGAAGCTTTCTTT	CASRSGTGNTEAFF
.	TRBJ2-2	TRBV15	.	TGTGCCACCAGCGGACCCACGAGAACCCATATCTCTGCGAACACCGGGGAGCTGTTTTTT	CATSGPTRTHISANTGELFF
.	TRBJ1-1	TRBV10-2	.	TGCGCCAGCAGCTGGAACACTGAAGCTTTCTTT	CASSWNTEAFF
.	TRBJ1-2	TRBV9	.	TGTGCCAGCAGCGTAGTGGGAGACAGGACTTATGGCTACACCTTC	CASSVVGDRTYGYTF
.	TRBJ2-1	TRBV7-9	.	TGTGCCAGCAGCTTAGTGGGGGGCAATGAGCAGTTCTTC	CASSLVGGNEQFF
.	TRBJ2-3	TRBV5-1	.	TGCGCCAGCAGCCTATCGGAGACGGACACAGATACGCAGTATTTT	CASSLSETDTDTQYF
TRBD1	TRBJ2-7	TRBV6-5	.	TGTGCCAGCTCTGAGACAGGGACCTACGAGCAGTACTTC	CASSETGTYEQYF
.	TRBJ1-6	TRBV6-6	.	TGTGCCAGCAGTCTACAGGGTTGGTATTCACCCCTCCACTTT	CASSLQGWYSPLHF
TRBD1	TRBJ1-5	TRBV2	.	TGTGCCAGCAGTGAATTTAGACAGGGGGGCAATCAGCCCCAGCATTTT	CASSEFRQGGNQPQHF
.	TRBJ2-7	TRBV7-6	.	TGTGCCAGCAGCTTAGCGGCGGGGCCGGACGAGCAGTACTTC	CASSLAAGPDEQYF
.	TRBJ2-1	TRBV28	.	TGTGCCAGCAGGAACGAACCCTCGGGCTACAATGAGCAGTTCTTC	CASRNEPSGYNEQFF
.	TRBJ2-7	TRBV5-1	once	TGCGCCAGCAGCTTGTTGCCGGGGGCCTCCTACGAGCAGTACTTC	CASSLLPGASYEQYF
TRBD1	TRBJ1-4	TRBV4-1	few	TGCGCCAGCAGCCACGGGACAGGGGATGAAAAACTGTTTTTT	CASSHGTGDEKLFF
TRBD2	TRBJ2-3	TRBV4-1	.	TGCGCCAGCAGCCAAGACAGCGGGGGGCCGACAGATACGCAGTATTTT	CASSQDSGGPTDTQYF